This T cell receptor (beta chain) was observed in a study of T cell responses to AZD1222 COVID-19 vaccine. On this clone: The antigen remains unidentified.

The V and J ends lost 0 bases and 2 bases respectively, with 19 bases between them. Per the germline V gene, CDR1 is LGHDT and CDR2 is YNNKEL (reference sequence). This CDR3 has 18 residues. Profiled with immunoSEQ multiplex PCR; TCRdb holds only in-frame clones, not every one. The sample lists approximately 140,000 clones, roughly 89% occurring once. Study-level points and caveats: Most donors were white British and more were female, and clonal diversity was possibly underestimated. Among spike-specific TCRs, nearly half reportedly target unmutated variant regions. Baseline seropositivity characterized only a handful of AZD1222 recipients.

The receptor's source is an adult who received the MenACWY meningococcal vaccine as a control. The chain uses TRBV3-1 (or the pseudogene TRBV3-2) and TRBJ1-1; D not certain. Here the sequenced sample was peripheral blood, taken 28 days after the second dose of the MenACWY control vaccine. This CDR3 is CASSQDVGPWALNTEAFF. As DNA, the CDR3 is TGTGCCAGCAGCCAAGATGTGGGCCCCTGGGCGTTAAACACTGAAGCTTTCTTT.